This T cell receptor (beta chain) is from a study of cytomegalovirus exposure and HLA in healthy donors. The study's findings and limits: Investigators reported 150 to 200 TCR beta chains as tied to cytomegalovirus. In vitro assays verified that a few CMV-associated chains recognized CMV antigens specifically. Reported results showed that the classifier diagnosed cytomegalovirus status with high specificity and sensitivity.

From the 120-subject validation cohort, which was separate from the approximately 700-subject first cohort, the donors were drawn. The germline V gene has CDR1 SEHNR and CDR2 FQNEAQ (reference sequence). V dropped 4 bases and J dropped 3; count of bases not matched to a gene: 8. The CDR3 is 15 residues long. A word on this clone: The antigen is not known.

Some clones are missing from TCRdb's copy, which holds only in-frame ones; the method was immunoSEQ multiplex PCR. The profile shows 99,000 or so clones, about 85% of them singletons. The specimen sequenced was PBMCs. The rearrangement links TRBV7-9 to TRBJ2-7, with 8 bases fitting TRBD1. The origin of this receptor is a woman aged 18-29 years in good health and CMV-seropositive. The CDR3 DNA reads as TGTGCCAGCAGCTCCCGACAGGGGCCCCTCTACGAGCAGTACTTC. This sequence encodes CASSSRQGPLYEQYF.